This T cell receptor (beta chain) was observed in a study of blood T cell repertoires in COVID-19 (dated by TCRdb to the early 2020s). For the study in its entirety: The collaborator samples originated in the United States, Italy and Spain and spanned the acute and convalescent phases of COVID-19. Samples were obtained from the ongoing ImmuneRACE study (first 160 participants) and from approximately 1,200 subjects provided by 6 global collaborators. A de-identified subject ID, COVID-19 status, age in years and sex were almost always included in the sample metadata. The repertoires were released in a freely available public database meant as a resource for research on the immune response to SARS-CoV-2. The material from the prospective study consisted of cDNA or gDNA derived from T cells, B-cell-depleted T cells, or PBMCs. Where available, HLA class I and class II types were taken from metadata supplied by the sample provider and were not determined by assay-based typing. Deeply sampled blood TCRbeta repertoires from subjects exposed to, actively infected with, or recovered from COVID-19 were included in the dataset. The paper as a whole reports these results and caveats: The amount of clinical and demographic metadata varied by source and participant and was provided uncurated.

Participants in the prospective study were aged roughly 18 to 89 years, lived in under 30 United States geographic areas, and enrolled through a virtual design. To assign participants to cohorts, the prospective study relied on clinical history that participants themselves reported in a screening survey and a study questionnaire. Recovered participants in ImmuneRACE Cohort 3 were defined as having two consecutive negative NP/OP PCR tests, clearance from a healthcare professional, or resolution of symptoms. In the prospective study, mobile phlebotomists collected whole blood, serum and a nasopharyngeal or oropharyngeal swab from each participant. Participants in the prospective study had the option to provide additional blood draws and questionnaires over an approximately 2-month period. Before DNA extraction, blood samples from the prospective study were shipped at room temperature or frozen. Inclusive of the bounding cysteine and phenylalanine, the CDR3 is 15 residues long. The retained sequence is limited to the CDR3, 45 bases, with the frame set at the first base. Via the germline V gene (reference sequence), CDR1 is LNHDA and CDR2 SQIVND. V drops 3 bases and J drops 7 bases, leaving 13 bases in between.

The immunoSEQ Assay, a bias-controlled multiplex PCR, was used to amplify TCRbeta CDR3 regions from genomic DNA. As for the original processing: Within the assay, amplification of reference gene primers was used to estimate how many nucleated cells each sample contained. To quantify the absolute abundance of each unique TCRbeta CDR3 rearrangement, sequence reads were collapsed and filtered. For each sample, productive Simpson clonality was calculated as the square root of Simpson's diversity index across productive rearrangements. The immuneACCESS repertoire file appears here via TCRdb, limited to in-frame rearrangements. These files lack a portion of the clones; in checked studies, under half of the deficit traces to unresolved V genes, and the cause of the others is not known. V, J and clone size are taken as reported in that table, and D and trimming were inferred from the DNA itself. The sample has about 160,000 clones on record, over 80% of them singletons. Together, the top ten hold 4% to 4.5% of the sample.

Points on this clone: The antigen it binds to is not known. Base qualities are not recorded, but no much larger clone differs from it by a single base.

The sequence joins TRBV19 to TRBJ1-6; a tentative D call is TRBD1 (6 bases match). This receptor was obtained from a woman in her forties or fifties who had recovered from COVID-19. Sequenced: PBMCs or T cells enriched from blood (not recorded which). The CDR3 loop reads CASSIGGARNSPLHF. The nucleotide sequence reads as follows: TGTGCCAGTAGTATCGGGGGGGCACGGAATTCACCCCTCCACTTT.